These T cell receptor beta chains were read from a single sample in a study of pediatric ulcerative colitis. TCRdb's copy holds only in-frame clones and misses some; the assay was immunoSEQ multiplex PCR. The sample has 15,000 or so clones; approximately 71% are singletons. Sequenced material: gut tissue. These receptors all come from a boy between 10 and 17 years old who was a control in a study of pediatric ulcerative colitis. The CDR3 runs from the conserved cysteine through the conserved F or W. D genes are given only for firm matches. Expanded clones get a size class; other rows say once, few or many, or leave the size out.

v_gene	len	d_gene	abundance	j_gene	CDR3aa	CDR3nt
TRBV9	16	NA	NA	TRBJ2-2	CASSLVQRPNTGELFF	TGTGCCAGCAGCCTGGTACAGCGCCCGAACACCGGGGAGCTGTTTTTT
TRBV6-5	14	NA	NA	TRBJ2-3	CASSPLASTDTQYF	TGTGCCAGCAGTCCCCTAGCGTCCACAGATACGCAGTATTTT
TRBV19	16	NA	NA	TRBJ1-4	CASSMFGTGTNEKLFF	TGTGCCAGTAGTATGTTCGGTACGGGAACTAATGAAAAACTGTTTTTT
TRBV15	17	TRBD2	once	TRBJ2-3	CATSRDLGSGSADTQYF	TGTGCCACCAGCAGAGATCTCGGTAGCGGGAGCGCAGATACGCAGTATTTT
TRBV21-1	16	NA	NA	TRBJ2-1	CASSKDGSGVYNEQFF	TGTGCCAGCAGCAAAGATGGTAGCGGGGTATACAATGAGCAGTTCTTC
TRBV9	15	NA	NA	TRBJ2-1	CASSVAFGTYNEQFF	TGTGCCAGCAGCGTAGCTTTCGGCACTTACAATGAGCAGTTCTTC
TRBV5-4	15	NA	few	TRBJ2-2	CASSATGPNTGELFF	TGTGCCAGCAGCGCAACAGGTCCGAACACCGGGGAGCTGTTTTTT
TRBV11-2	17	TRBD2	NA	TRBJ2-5	CASSLGRSGINQETQYF	TGTGCCAGCAGCTTAGGGCGTAGCGGGATAAACCAAGAGACCCAGTACTTC
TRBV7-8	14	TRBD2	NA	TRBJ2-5	CASSVTSGSETQYF	TGTGCCAGCAGCGTGACTAGCGGGAGTGAGACCCAGTACTTC
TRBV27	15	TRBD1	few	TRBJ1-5	CASSLGGGGYQPQHF	TGTGCCAGCAGTTTAGGGGGAGGGGGCTATCAGCCCCAGCATTTT
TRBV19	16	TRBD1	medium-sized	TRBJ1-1	CASTNPSGGVGTEAFF	TGTGCCAGTACCAATCCCTCAGGGGGAGTGGGCACTGAAGCTTTCTTT
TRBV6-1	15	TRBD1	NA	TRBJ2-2	CASSELTGYTGELFF	TGTGCCAGCAGTGAATTGACAGGGTACACCGGGGAGCTGTTTTTT
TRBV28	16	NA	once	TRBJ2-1	CASSPLGGAFGHEQFF	TGTGCCAGCAGTCCCCTGGGGGGGGCGTTTGGACATGAGCAGTTCTTC
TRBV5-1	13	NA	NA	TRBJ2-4	CASSPLSLSIQYF	TGCGCCAGCAGCCCGCTGTCCCTGAGCATTCAGTACTTC
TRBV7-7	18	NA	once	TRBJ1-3	CASSLVKGRESSGNTIYF	TGTGCTAGCAGCTTAGTGAAAGGCAGGGAGAGCTCTGGAAACACCATATATTTT
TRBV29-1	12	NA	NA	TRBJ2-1	CSVGRDYNEQFF	TGCAGCGTTGGACGAGACTACAATGAGCAGTTCTTC
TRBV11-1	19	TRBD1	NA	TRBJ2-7	CASSRTWIKTGTGAYEQYF	TGTGCCAGCAGCCGGACTTGGATCAAAACCGGGACAGGGGCGTACGAGCAGTACTTC
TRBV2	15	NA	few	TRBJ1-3	CASSEAPHAGNTIYF	TGTGCCAGCAGTGAAGCTCCCCATGCCGGAAACACCATATATTTT
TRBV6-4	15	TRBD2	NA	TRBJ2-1	CASSGTSGSYNEQFF	TGTGCCAGCAGTGGTACTAGCGGGTCCTACAATGAGCAGTTCTTC
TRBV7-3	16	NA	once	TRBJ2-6	CASSLYGGSGANVLTF	TGTGCCAGCAGCTTATATGGGGGCTCTGGGGCCAACGTCCTGACTTTC
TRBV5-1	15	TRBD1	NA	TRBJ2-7	CASSLLGTGTDEQYF	TGCGCCAGCAGCCTCCTCGGGACAGGGACGGACGAGCAGTACTTC
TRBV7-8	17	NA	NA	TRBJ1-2	CASSSAGGAGFIYGYTF	TGTGCCAGCAGCTCCGCGGGGGGCGCAGGGTTTATTTATGGCTACACCTTC
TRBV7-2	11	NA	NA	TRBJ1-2	CASSLPGAPGF	TGTGCCAGCAGCTTACCAGGGGCTCCGGGTTTC
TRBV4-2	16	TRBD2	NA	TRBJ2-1	CASSPLTSGRTMWQFF	TGTGCCAGCAGCCCCTTGACTAGCGGGAGGACGATGTGGCAGTTCTTC
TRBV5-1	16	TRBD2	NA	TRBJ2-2	CASSLWTSGSSGELFF	TGCGCCAGCAGCTTGTGGACTAGCGGGAGTTCCGGGGAGCTGTTTTTT
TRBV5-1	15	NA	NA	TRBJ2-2	CASSLMGLNTGELFF	TGCGCCAGCAGCTTGATGGGACTTAACACCGGGGAGCTGTTTTTT
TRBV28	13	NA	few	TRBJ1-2	CASSPRGGYGYTF	TGTGCCAGCAGTCCCCGTGGGGGGTATGGCTACACCTTC
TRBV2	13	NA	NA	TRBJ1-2	CASSLQGRDGYTF	TGTGCCAGCAGTTTACAGGGCCGTGATGGCTACACCTTC
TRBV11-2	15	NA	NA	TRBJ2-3	CASSLSGRSADTQYF	TGTGCCAGCAGCTTATCGGGTCGGAGCGCAGATACGCAGTATTTT
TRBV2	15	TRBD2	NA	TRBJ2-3	CASSLAGGRTDTQYF	TGTGCCAGCAGTCTAGCGGGAGGGAGGACAGATACGCAGTATTTT
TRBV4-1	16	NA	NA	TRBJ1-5	CASSQEGRRRDQPQHF	TGCGCCAGCAGCCAAGAAGGGAGGAGGCGTGATCAGCCCCAGCATTTT
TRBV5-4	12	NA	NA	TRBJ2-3	CASSLALDTQYF	TGTGCCAGCAGCTTGGCGCTAGATACGCAGTATTTT
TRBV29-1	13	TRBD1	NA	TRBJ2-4	CSVQAGQGNIQYF	TGCAGCGTTCAGGCGGGACAGGGTAACATTCAGTACTTC
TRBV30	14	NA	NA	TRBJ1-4	CAWRWGGGNEKLFF	TGTGCCTGGAGGTGGGGAGGAGGTAATGAAAAACTGTTTTTT
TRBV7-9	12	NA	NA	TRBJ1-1	CASSRENTEAFF	TGTGCCAGCAGCCGGGAAAACACTGAAGCTTTCTTT
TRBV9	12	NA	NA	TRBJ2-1	CASSVEGDEQFF	TGTGCCAGCAGCGTAGAGGGAGATGAGCAGTTCTTC
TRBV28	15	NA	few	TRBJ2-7	CASSPARAGAYEQYF	TGTGCCAGCAGTCCCGCGAGGGCAGGGGCCTACGAGCAGTACTTC
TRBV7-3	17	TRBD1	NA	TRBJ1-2	CASSLRGQGPLNYGYTF	TGTGCCAGCAGCTTAAGGGGACAGGGGCCTCTGAACTATGGCTACACCTTC
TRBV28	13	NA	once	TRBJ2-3	CASGRASTDTQYF	TGTGCCAGCGGGCGGGCTAGCACAGATACGCAGTATTTT
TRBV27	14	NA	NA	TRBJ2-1	CASSLEGEMNEQFF	TGTGCCAGCAGTTTAGAGGGAGAGATGAATGAGCAGTTCTTC
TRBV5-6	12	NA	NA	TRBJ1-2	CASSLGARGYTF	TGTGCCAGCAGCTTGGGGGCACGAGGCTACACCTTC
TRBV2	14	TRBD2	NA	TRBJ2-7	CASSLAGGSYEQYF	TGTGCCAGCAGTCTAGCGGGAGGGAGCTACGAGCAGTACTTC
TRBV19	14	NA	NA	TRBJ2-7	CASSTTTGLSARYF	TGTGCCAGTAGTACTACGACCGGGCTCTCTGCGCGGTACTTC
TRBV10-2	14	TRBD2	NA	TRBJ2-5	CASSGLAGKETQYF	TGCGCCAGCAGTGGACTAGCGGGAAAAGAGACCCAGTACTTC
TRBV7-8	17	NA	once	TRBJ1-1	CASSLLGGLRGQREAFF	TGTGCCAGCAGCTTATTAGGGGGACTGAGGGGTCAAAGAGAAGCTTTCTTT
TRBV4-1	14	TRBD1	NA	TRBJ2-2	CASSRGQGTGELFF	TGCGCCAGCAGCCGCGGACAGGGGACCGGGGAGCTGTTTTTT
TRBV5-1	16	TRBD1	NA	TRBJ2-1	CASRQAGGVFHNEQFF	TGCGCCAGCAGACAAGCAGGGGGCGTTTTCCACAATGAGCAGTTCTTC
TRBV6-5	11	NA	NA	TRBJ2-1	CASNSLNEQFF	TGTGCCAGCAACTCTCTTAATGAGCAGTTCTTC
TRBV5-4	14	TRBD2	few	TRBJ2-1	CASSLAGGRNEQFF	TGTGCCAGCAGCTTAGCGGGAGGGAGGAATGAGCAGTTCTTC
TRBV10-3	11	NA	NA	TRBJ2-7	CAIRTSYEQYF	TGTGCCATCAGGACTAGCTACGAGCAGTACTTC
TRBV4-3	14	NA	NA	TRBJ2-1	CASSQEPQGREQFF	TGCGCCAGCAGCCAAGAGCCCCAAGGTCGGGAGCAGTTCTTC
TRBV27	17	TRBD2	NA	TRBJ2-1	CASGRRASGRANFEQFF	TGTGCCAGCGGCAGGAGGGCTAGCGGGAGGGCGAACTTTGAGCAGTTCTTC
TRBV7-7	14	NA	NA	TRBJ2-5	CASSSHGQAETQYF	TGTGCTAGCAGCTCCCATGGGCAGGCGGAGACCCAGTACTTC
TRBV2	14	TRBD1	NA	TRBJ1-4	CASTETGLFEKLFF	TGTGCCAGCACCGAGACAGGGCTATTTGAAAAACTGTTTTTT
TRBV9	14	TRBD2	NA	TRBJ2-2	CASSSSGSKGELFF	TGTGCCAGCAGCTCTAGCGGGAGTAAGGGGGAGCTGTTTTTT
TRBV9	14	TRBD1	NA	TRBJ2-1	CASSLRTGTNEQFF	TGTGCCAGCAGCCTCCGGACAGGTACCAATGAGCAGTTCTTC
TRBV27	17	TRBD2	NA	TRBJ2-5	CASSSLAGVTPGETQYF	TGTGCCAGCAGTTCCCTAGCGGGAGTTACGCCAGGGGAGACCCAGTACTTC
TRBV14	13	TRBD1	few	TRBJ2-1	CASSLQGGNEQFF	TGTGCCAGCAGCCTACAGGGGGGCAATGAGCAGTTCTTC
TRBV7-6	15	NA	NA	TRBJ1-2	CASSSGTLGDYGYTF	TGTGCCAGCAGCTCAGGGACCCTAGGCGACTATGGCTACACCTTC
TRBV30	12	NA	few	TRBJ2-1	CAWSPLAYEQFF	TGTGCCTGGAGCCCTCTAGCCTACGAGCAGTTCTTC